What follows are 17 T cell receptor beta chains derived from one specimen sequenced in a study of cytomegalovirus exposure and HLA in healthy donors. The PCR had 60 Vbeta and 13 Jbeta primers. Assay used: immunoSEQ multiplex PCR; TCRdb lists only in-frame clones, some missing. Seen here are 150,000 to 200,000 clones, over 70% observed once, and the top ten hold around 2%. Source material: PBMCs. All receptors derive from a woman in her late teens or twenties in good health and CMV-seropositive.

This clone has only a few counts. The chain is built from TRBV7-2 and TRBJ1-2; D unresolved. CDR1 is SGHTA and CDR2 is FQGNSA in the germline V gene. Trimming stripped 5 bases from V and 1 base from J, with 20 bases between. This CDR3 contains 17 residues. This CDR3 is CASSLEETVVFNYGYTF. The DNA of the CDR3 is TGTGCCAGCAGCCTCGAGGAGACCGTGGTTTTTAACTATGGCTACACCTTC.

The table lists this clone with a few counts. The rearrangement links TRBV10-1 to TRBJ2-3; the D gene is possibly TRBD1 (5 bases). Germline CDR1 is WNHNN and CDR2 is SYGVQD (reference sequence). The CDR3 loop spans 13 amino acids. V lost 7 bases to trimming and J lost 4 bases, with 12 bases between them. DNA of the CDR3: TGCGCCAGCATGGAGAAGGGGTCAGATACGCAGTATTTT. Protein product: CASMEKGSDTQYF.

On this clone: Its ends do not fully match the called genes, so a read error is possible. The rearrangement uses TRBV7-9 and TRBJ2-1; 10 bases line up with TRBD1. This CDR3 has 16 residues. Germline lookup yields CDR1 SEHNR and CDR2 FQNEAQ (reference sequence). The CDR3 loop reads CSSRSTRDRGYNEQFF. The CDR3, as DNA: TGTTCCAGCAGGTCGACCCGGGACAGGGGTTACAATGAGCAGTTCTTC.

In this sample, this clone turned up a few times. The chain couples TRBV9 to TRBJ2-2, with D possibly being TRBD1 (6 bases). The CDR3 extends over 16 amino acids. The V gene lost 0 bases and the J gene lost 6 bases, with 15 bases spanning the gap. In germline, CDR1 is SGDLS, CDR2 YYNGEE. The CDR3 DNA sequence: TGTGCCAGCAGCGTAGTGGGGGCTCTCGTGGCCGGGGAGCTGTTTTTT. Amino acid sequence: CASSVVGALVAGELFF.

A single count supports this clone. The chain is built from TRBV7-2 and TRBJ1-4, with TRBD1 as a possible D gene (5 bases). Germline V gives CDR1 SGHTA, CDR2 FQGNSA. This CDR3 region has 15 residues. Trimming cost V 5 bases and J 4 bases, with 14 bases left between them. This CDR3 reads CASSPGGWFNEKLFF. Written as DNA, the CDR3 is TGTGCCAGCAGCCCTGGGGGGTGGTTTAATGAAAAACTGTTTTTT.

This clone was detected once. The CDR3 nucleotides read TGTGCCAGCATACAGGGGTATGCTTTCTTT. Protein: CASIQGYAFF. The chain joins TRBV6-1 to TRBJ1-1; TRBD1 agrees at 7 bases. With 7 bases clipped from V and 11 bases from J, the junction kept 4 bases outside the gene matches. Germline CDR1 reads MNHNS; CDR2 reads SASEGT. CDR3 length: 10 amino acids.

The gene calls are TRBV6-5 and TRBJ2-5, with TRBD2 identical over 7 bases. V dropped 6 bases and J dropped 4; count of bases not matched to a gene: 8. Germline assignment: CDR1 MNHEY and CDR2 SVGAGI. The CDR3 length is 14 residues. The CDR3 reads CASRGGSWRETQYF. In DNA form, the CDR3 reads TGTGCCAGCAGGGGGGGGTCCTGGAGAGAGACCCAGTACTTC.

The J gene is TRBJ1-6, the V gene TRBV21-1. TRBV21-1 has pseudogene status. The CDR3 consists of 15 residues. Here the CDR3 DNA reads TGTGCCAAGAACGGGGAGCGGTCCTATAATTCACCCCTCCACTTT. Protein sequence: CAKNGERSYNSPLHF.

The chain couples TRBV7-9 to TRBJ1-2; D is uncertain. Per germline, CDR1 SEHNR and CDR2 FQNEAQ (reference sequence). Trimming took off 5 bases at V and 4 bases at J, with 11 bases between the two ends. This CDR3 contains 13 residues. The CDR3 sequence: CASSRTETYGYTF. The CDR3 DNA reads TGTGCCAGCAGCCGAACGGAGACCTATGGCTACACCTTC.

This chain links TRBV5-6 with TRBJ2-1, with TRBD1 identical over 7 bases. Per the germline V gene, CDR1 is SGHDT and CDR2 is YYEEEE. The V segment lost 0 bases and the J segment 4 bases; nucleotides outside the gene matches: 4. The CDR3 extends over 15 amino acids. The CDR3 loop is CASSLVGGAYNEQFF. In DNA, the CDR3 is TGTGCCAGCAGCTTGGTAGGGGGCGCGTACAATGAGCAGTTCTTC.

This clone appeared once. The rearrangement joins TRBV19 to TRBJ2-7, with TRBD2 matching over 9 bases. Germline CDR1 and CDR2: LNHDA and SQIVND (reference sequence). The CDR3 is 15 amino acids. After removal of 3 bases from V and 5 bases from J, the junction contained 8 bases not matched to a gene. CDR3 bases: TGTGCCAGTAGTATGCTCCTAGCGGGGATAGACGAGCAGTACTTC. This gives the protein CASSMLLAGIDEQYF.

This chain uses TRBV7-3 with TRBJ2-3; D uncertain. Germline V lookup: CDR1 SGHTA, CDR2 FQGTGA. The CDR3 covers 11 residues. The V and J ends lost 5 bases and 8 bases respectively, with 8 bases between them. The CDR3 is CASSPPGTQYF. In nucleotides, the CDR3 is TGTGCCAGCAGCCCTCCGGGTACGCAGTATTTT.

This sequence joins TRBV30 and TRBJ1-5, with D tentatively TRBD1 (5 bases). The CDR3 totals 13 residues. V was pared by 5 bases and J by 7 bases, with 15 bases between. Germline V gene sequence: CDR1 GTSNPN, CDR2 SVGIG (reference sequence). CDR3 bases: TGTGCCTGGGGGGTGCAGGGAAACCAGCCCCAGCATTTT. This encodes CAWGVQGNQPQHF.

The chain combines TRBV11-1 with TRBJ1-1, with unresolved D. This CDR3 contains 14 residues. CDR1 is SGHAT and CDR2 is FQDESV in the germline V gene (reference sequence). Trimming took off 8 bases at V and 4 bases at J, with 17 bases between the two ends. The CDR3 here is CASQMAIEGTEAFF. The DNA of the CDR3 is TGTGCCAGCCAGATGGCGATAGAGGGCACTGAAGCTTTCTTT.

The V and J genes are TRBV7-3 and TRBJ2-2, with D possibly matching TRBD1 (5 bases). The CDR3 has 15 amino acids. Germline V gives CDR1 SGHTA, CDR2 FQGTGA. Trimming left V 4 bases short and J 1 base short, with 10 bases between. CDR3 in DNA: TGTGCCAGCAGCTCCCACAGGATGAACACCGGGGAGCTGTTTTTT. Translating gives CASSSHRMNTGELFF.

The sample holds one count of this clone. The chain recombines TRBV18 with TRBJ2-7; tentative D call: TRBD1 (6 bases). V lost 4 bases and J lost 2, with 12 bases in between. Germline values: CDR1 KGHSH, CDR2 LQKENI. This CDR3 has 14 amino acids. The CDR3 spells CASSHREIPYEQYF. The CDR3 region has the DNA TGTGCCAGCTCACACAGGGAAATCCCCTACGAGCAGTACTTC.

This chain links TRBV2 with TRBJ2-3; D not resolved. The germline V gene encodes CDR1 SNHLY and CDR2 FYNNEI. The CDR3 consists of 15 residues. V dropped 2 bases and J dropped 2 bases, with 11 bases sitting between them. The CDR3 here is CASSEFSRTTDTQYF. DNA for the CDR3: TGTGCCAGCAGTGAATTCTCCAGAACCACAGATACGCAGTATTTT.